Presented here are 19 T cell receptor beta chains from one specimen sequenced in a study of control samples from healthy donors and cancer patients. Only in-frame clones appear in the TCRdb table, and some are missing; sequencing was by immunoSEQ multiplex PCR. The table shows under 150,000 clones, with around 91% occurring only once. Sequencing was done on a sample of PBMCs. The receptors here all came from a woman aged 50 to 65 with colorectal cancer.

The CDR3 nucleotides are TGTGCCAGCAGCGGCTCGAGGGGTACCGGGGAGCTGTTTTTT. Amino acids: CASSGSRGTGELFF. This chain uses TRBV6-5 with TRBJ2-2; D could derive from TRBD1 or TRBD2 (5 bases each). The V end was cut by 6 bases, the J end by 5 bases, with 13 bases between. The CDR3 has 14 amino acids. Germline values: CDR1 MNHEY, CDR2 SVGAGI.

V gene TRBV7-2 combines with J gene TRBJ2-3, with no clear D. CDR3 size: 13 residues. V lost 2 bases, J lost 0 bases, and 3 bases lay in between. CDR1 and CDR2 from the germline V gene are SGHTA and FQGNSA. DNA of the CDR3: TGTGCCAGCAGCTTACCTAGCACAGATACGCAGTATTTT. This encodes CASSLPSTDTQYF.

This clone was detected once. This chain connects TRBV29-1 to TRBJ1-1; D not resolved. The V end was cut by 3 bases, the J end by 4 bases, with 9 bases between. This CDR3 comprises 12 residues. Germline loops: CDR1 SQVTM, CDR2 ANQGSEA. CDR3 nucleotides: TGCAGCGTTGACGCGGGAGGCACTGAAGCTTTCTTT. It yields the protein CSVDAGGTEAFF.

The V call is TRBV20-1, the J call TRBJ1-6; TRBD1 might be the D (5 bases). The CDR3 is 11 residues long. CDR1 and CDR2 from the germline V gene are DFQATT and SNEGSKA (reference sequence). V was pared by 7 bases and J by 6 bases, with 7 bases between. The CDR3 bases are TGCAGTGGAAGGGGTAATTCACCCCTCCACTTT. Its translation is CSGRGNSPLHF.

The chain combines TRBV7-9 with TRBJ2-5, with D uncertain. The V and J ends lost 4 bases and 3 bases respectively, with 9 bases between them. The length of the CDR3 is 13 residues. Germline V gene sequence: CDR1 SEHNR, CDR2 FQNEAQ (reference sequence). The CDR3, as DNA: TGTGCCAGCAGCTCCCTCAGAGAAGAGACCCAGTACTTC. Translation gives CASSSLREETQYF.

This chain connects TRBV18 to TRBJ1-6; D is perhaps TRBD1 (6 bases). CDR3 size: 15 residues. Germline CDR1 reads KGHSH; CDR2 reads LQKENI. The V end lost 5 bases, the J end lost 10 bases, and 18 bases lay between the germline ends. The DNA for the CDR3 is TGTGCCAGCTCATCACGGGGGGGCAAGGAATCACCCCTCCACTTT. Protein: CASSSRGGKESPLHF.

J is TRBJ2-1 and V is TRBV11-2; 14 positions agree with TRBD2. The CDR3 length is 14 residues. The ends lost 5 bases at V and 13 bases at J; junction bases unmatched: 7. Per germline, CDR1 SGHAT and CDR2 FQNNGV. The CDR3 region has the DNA TGTGCCAGCAGCATCGCCGGGACTAGCGGGGGACAGTTCTTC. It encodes CASSIAGTSGGQFF.

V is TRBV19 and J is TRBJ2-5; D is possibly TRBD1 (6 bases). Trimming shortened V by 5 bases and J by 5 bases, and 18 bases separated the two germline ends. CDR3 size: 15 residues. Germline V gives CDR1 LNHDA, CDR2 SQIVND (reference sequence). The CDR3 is CASSAETGGLETQYF. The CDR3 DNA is TGTGCCAGTAGTGCCGAGACAGGAGGTTTGGAGACCCAGTACTTC.

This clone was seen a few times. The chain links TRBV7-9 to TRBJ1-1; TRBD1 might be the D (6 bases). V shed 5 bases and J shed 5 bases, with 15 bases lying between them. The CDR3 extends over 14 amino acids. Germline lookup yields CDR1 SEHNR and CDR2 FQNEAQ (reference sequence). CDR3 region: CASSQEGVGTEAFF. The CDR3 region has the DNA TGTGCCAGCAGCCAAGAGGGGGTAGGGACTGAAGCTTTCTTT.

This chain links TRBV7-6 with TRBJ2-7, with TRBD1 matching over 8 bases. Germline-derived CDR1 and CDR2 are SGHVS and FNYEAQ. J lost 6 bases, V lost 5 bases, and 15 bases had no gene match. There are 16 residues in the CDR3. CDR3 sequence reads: CASSARSGTGVVEQYF. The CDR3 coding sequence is TGTGCCAGCAGCGCCCGCTCCGGGACAGGAGTAGTCGAGCAGTACTTC.

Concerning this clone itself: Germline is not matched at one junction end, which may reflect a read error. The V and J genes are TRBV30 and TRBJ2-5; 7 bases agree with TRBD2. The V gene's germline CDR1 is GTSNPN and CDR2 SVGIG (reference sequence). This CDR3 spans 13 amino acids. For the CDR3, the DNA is TGTGTCTGGGCCCGGGGGGTTCGAGAGACCCAGTACTTC. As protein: CVWARGVRETQYF.

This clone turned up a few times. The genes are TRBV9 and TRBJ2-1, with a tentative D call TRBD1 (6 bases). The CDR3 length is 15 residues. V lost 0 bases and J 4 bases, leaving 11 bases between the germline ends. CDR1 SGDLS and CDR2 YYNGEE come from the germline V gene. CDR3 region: CASSVDSGDYNEQFF. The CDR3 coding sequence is TGTGCCAGCAGCGTAGATTCAGGGGATTACAATGAGCAGTTCTTC.

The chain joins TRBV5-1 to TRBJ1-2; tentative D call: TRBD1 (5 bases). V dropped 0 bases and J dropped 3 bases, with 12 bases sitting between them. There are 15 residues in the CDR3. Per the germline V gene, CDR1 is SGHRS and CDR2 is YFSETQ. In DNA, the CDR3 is TGCGCCAGCAGCTTGGCCCCTGACAGCTACTATGGCTACACCTTC. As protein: CASSLAPDSYYGYTF.

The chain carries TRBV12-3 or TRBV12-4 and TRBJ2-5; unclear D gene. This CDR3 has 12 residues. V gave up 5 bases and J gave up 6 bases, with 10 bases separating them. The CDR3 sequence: CASSLGLKTQYF. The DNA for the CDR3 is TGTGCCAGCAGTCTCGGTTTGAAGACCCAGTACTTC.

CDR3 sequence reads: CASSRNPGLGGNEQFF. The CDR3 nucleotides read TGTGCCAGCAGCCGAAACCCAGGCCTTGGGGGGAATGAGCAGTTCTTC. The rearrangement uses TRBV11-2 and TRBJ2-1; tentatively, D is TRBD2 (6 bases). CDR3 size: 16 residues. V lost 5 bases and J lost 7, with 21 bases in between. The germline V gene encodes CDR1 SGHAT and CDR2 FQNNGV.

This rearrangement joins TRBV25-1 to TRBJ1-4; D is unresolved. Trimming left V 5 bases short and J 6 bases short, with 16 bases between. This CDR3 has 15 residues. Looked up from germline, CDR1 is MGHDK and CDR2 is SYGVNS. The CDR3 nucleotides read TGTGCCAGCAGTCAGGATGGAAGGCAGGATGAAAAACTGTTTTTT. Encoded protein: CASSQDGRQDEKLFF.

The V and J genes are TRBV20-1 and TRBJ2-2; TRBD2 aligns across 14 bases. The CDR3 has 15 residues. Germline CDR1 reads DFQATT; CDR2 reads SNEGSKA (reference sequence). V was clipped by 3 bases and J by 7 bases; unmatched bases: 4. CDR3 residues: CSASGTSGRIGELFF. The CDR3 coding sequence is TGCAGTGCTAGTGGGACTAGCGGGAGAATCGGGGAGCTGTTTTTT.

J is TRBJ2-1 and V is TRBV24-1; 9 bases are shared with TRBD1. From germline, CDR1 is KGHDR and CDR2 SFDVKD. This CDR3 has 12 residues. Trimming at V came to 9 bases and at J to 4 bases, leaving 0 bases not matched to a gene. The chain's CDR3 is CATGQGYNEQFF. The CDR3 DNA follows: TGTGCCACCGGACAGGGGTACAATGAGCAGTTCTTC.

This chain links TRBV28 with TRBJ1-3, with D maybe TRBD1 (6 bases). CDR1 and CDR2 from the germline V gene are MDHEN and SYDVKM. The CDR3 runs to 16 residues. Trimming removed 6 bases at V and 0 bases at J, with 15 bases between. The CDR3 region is CASSIQGLYSGNTIYF. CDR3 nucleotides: TGTGCCAGCAGCATACAGGGACTATACTCTGGAAACACCATATATTTT. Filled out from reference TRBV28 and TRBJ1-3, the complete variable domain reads DVKVTQSSRYLVKRTGEKVFLECVQDMDHENMFWYRQDPGLGLRLIYFSYDVKMKEKGDIPEGYSVSREKKERFSLILESASTNQTSMYLCASSIQGLYSGNTIYFGEGSWLTVV.